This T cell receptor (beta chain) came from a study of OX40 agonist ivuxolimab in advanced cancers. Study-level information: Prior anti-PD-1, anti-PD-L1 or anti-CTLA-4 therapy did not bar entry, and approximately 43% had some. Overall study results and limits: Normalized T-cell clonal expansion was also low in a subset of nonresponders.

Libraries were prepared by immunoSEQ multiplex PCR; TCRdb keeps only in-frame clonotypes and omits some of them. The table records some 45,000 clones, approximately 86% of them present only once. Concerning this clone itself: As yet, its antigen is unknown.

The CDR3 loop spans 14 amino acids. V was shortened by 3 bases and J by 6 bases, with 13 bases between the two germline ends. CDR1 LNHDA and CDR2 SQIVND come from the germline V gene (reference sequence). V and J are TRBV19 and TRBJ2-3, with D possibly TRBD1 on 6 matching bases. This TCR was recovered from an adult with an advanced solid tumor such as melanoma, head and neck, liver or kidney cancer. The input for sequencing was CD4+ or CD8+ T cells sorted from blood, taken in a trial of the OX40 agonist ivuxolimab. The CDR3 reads CASSIRARGDTQYF. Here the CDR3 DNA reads TGTGCCAGTAGTATTAGGGCAAGGGGGGATACGCAGTATTTT.